The 23 T cell receptor beta chains given below trace back to one sample, sequenced in a study of T cell responses to AZD1222 COVID-19 vaccine. Some clones are missing from TCRdb's copy, which holds only in-frame ones; the method was immunoSEQ multiplex PCR. The repertoire consists of 200,000 to 250,000 clones, with 85% to 95% occurring once and the leading ten covering around 1%. The specimen comprised peripheral blood, sampled on day 0 of MenACWY control vaccination. Receptors were obtained from an adult in good health.

The chain couples TRBV12-3 or TRBV12-4 to TRBJ2-5; D is ambiguous. V shed 5 bases and J shed 2 bases, with 9 bases lying between them. This CDR3 comprises 13 residues. CDR3 DNA sequence: TGTGCCAGCAGTGTCGGCAGTCAAGAGACCCAGTACTTC. Translating gives CASSVGSQETQYF.

V is TRBV2 and J is TRBJ1-5, with D possibly TRBD1 on 6 matching bases. This CDR3 is built from 14 residues. Deletions cut 4 bases from V and 5 bases from J, with 12 bases between. Per the germline V gene, CDR1 is SNHLY and CDR2 is FYNNEI. In DNA, the CDR3 is TGTGCCAGCAGTGGAGACAGGAGGGATCAGCCCCAGCATTTT. Translated, it gives CASSGDRRDQPQHF.

The J gene is TRBJ1-2, the V gene TRBV9, with D possibly matching TRBD1 (5 bases). The germline CDR1 and CDR2 sequences are SGDLS and YYNGEE. Trimming took off 3 bases at V and 0 bases at J, with 12 bases between the two ends. This CDR3 comprises 15 residues. CDR3 residues: CASSARDGTNYGYTF. The CDR3 bases are TGTGCCAGCAGCGCCCGGGACGGAACTAACTATGGCTACACCTTC.

The rearrangement links TRBV12-3 or TRBV12-4 to TRBJ1-1; TRBD1 matches 8 bases. The CDR3 consists of 13 residues. The V gene end was trimmed by 7 bases and the J gene end by 11 bases; junction bases not matched to a gene: 12. CDR3 in amino acids: CASIYTQGAKAFF. CDR3 bases: TGTGCCAGCATATACACTCAGGGGGCGAAGGCTTTCTTT.

The rearrangement links TRBV7-2 to TRBJ1-1; D gene ambiguous. CDR1 and CDR2 (germline): SGHTA, FQGNSA. The length of the CDR3 is 14 residues. V lost 5 bases, J lost 1 base, and 11 bases lay in between. Here the CDR3 reads CASSPRFTNTEAFF. CDR3 coding DNA: TGTGCCAGCAGCCCAAGGTTCACGAACACTGAAGCTTTCTTT.

DNA of the CDR3: TGCGCCAGCAGTCCCGGGACAGGGTTTCGCACTGAAGCTTTCTTT. It translates to CASSPGTGFRTEAFF. V and J are TRBV4-3 and TRBJ1-1; 9 nucleotides align to TRBD1. Trimming removed 6 bases from V and 4 bases from J; junction bases left unmatched: 9. Looked up from germline, CDR1 is LGHNA and CDR2 is YSLEER. This CDR3 is 15 amino acids long.

Regarding this clone: The same CDR3 can be traced to other DNA sequences in this sample. The chain links TRBV4-1 to TRBJ1-4; D call uncertain. There are 18 residues in the CDR3. CDR1 and CDR2 (germline): MGHRA, YSYEKL. Trimming took off 4 bases at V and 0 bases at J, with 18 bases between the two ends. CDR3: CASSPKNRAFATNEKLFF. The CDR3 DNA is TGCGCCAGCAGCCCCAAAAATCGGGCGTTTGCAACTAATGAAAAACTGTTTTTT.

CDR3 nucleotide sequence: TGTGCCAGCAGCTTAGATCGGAGCGGGAGGGGGCACGGTGAGCAGTTCTTC. This translates into CASSLDRSGRGHGEQFF. The V call is TRBV11-3, the J call TRBJ2-1; 10 bases are shared with TRBD2. The V gene end was trimmed by 0 bases and the J gene end by 9 bases; junction bases not matched to a gene: 11. The CDR3 loop spans 17 amino acids. Germline CDR1 reads SGHNT; CDR2 reads YENEEA.

The chain joins TRBV11-2 to TRBJ1-2; D is possibly TRBD1 (6 bases). This CDR3 contains 14 residues. The germline gives CDR1 SGHAT, CDR2 FQNNGV. Trimming removed 7 bases at V and 0 bases at J, with 12 bases between. The CDR3 loop reads CASNRDTTNYGYTF. The CDR3 nucleotides are TGTGCCAGCAATCGGGACACCACTAACTATGGCTACACCTTC.

The gene calls are TRBV6-4 and TRBJ1-3; D is undetermined. Per germline, CDR1 MRHNA and CDR2 SNTAGT. V lost 0 bases to trimming and J lost 4 bases, with 13 bases between them. The CDR3 extends over 16 amino acids. CDR3 DNA sequence: TGTGCCAGCAGTGACTCAGGGAAAGCAGACGGAAACACCATATATTTT. Encoded protein: CASSDSGKADGNTIYF.

For the CDR3, the DNA is TGTGCCACCAGCGGATATCAGGGGGCAAATTCACCCCTCCACTTT. It yields the protein CATSGYQGANSPLHF. This sequence joins TRBV15 and TRBJ1-6; 8 bases are shared with TRBD1. The trim removed 5 bases at V and 7 bases at J, leaving 7 bases unmatched. Germline loops: CDR1 LNHNV, CDR2 YYDKDF (reference sequence). This CDR3 spans 15 amino acids.

The chain employs TRBV7-2 and TRBJ1-5; the D is unclear. This CDR3 has 13 amino acids. V dropped 6 bases and J dropped 0 bases, with 6 bases sitting between them. Germline loops: CDR1 SGHTA, CDR2 FQGNSA. The CDR3 region has the DNA TGTGCCAGCAGGAGGTATAGCAATCAGCCCCAGCATTTT. Translating it yields CASRRYSNQPQHF. The full variable domain, completed using reference TRBV7-2 and TRBJ1-5, is GAGVSQSPSNKVTEKGKDVELRCDPISGHTALYWYRQSLGQGLEFLIYFQGNSAPDKSGLPSDRFSAERTGGSVSTLTIQRTQQEDSAVYLCASRRYSNQPQHFGDGTRLSIL.

The chain couples TRBV5-1 to TRBJ2-3, with 10 bases fitting TRBD2. CDR1 SGHRS and CDR2 YFSETQ come from the germline V gene. With V trimmed by 5 bases and J by 6 bases, 9 bases remained unmatched. The CDR3 extends over 15 amino acids. The CDR3 reads CASRLAGSRVDTQYF. The CDR3 nucleotides are TGCGCCAGCAGACTAGCGGGGTCCCGAGTCGATACGCAGTATTTT.

V gene TRBV28 combines with J gene TRBJ1-2; D unclear. The CDR3 totals 14 residues. V lost 3 bases to trimming and J lost 0 bases, with 8 bases between them. Germline V gives CDR1 MDHEN, CDR2 SYDVKM. This chain's CDR3 is CASSLYTTNYGYTF. The CDR3 DNA is TGTGCCAGCAGTTTGTACACGACTAACTATGGCTACACCTTC.

The V gene is TRBV7-2, the J gene TRBJ1-1; D is uncertain. CDR3 size: 13 residues. Between the trimmed V and J ends, which lost 3 bases and 3 bases, there was a span of 8 bases. CDR1 and CDR2 (germline): SGHTA, FQGNSA. The CDR3 DNA reads TGTGCCAGCAGCTTCCAAACGTACACTGAAGCTTTCTTT. Its translation is CASSFQTYTEAFF.

The rearrangement links TRBV28 to TRBJ1-1; 11 bases agree with TRBD1. Germline V CDR1 and CDR2: MDHEN, SYDVKM. CDR3 length: 14 amino acids. With V trimmed by 5 bases and J by 12 bases, 11 bases remained unmatched. CDR3 bases: TGTGCCAGCAGTACCGGACAGGGGGCGCGTAGGCCTTTCTTT. Its protein is CASSTGQGARRPFF.

This chain joins TRBV5-4 and TRBJ2-3; D perhaps matches TRBD2 (6 bases). CDR3 size: 17 residues. Per the germline V gene, CDR1 is SGHNT and CDR2 is YYREEE (reference sequence). V dropped 0 bases and J dropped 0 bases, with 14 bases sitting between them. The CDR3 DNA reads as TGTGCCAGCAGCTTGGATTCCACTAGCAAAAGCACAGATACGCAGTATTTT. As protein: CASSLDSTSKSTDTQYF.

As DNA, the CDR3 is TGTGCCAGCAGTTTAGCCGGGTATGGCTACACCTTC. Translated, it gives CASSLAGYGYTF. The J gene is TRBJ1-2, the V gene TRBV12-3 or TRBV12-4; D is ambiguous. The V end lost 0 bases, the J end lost 5 bases, and 4 bases lay between the germline ends. The CDR3 consists of 12 residues.

This clone occurred a few times. The chain has TRBV2 and TRBJ1-4; D might be TRBD1 (6 bases). Trimming pared 5 bases from V and 8 bases from J, leaving 15 bases between. The CDR3 contains 14 residues. Looked up from germline, CDR1 is SNHLY and CDR2 is FYNNEI. CDR3 in amino acids: CASSTDRLIEKLFF. The CDR3 DNA is TGTGCCAGCAGTACCGACAGGCTGATCGAAAAACTGTTTTTT.

This chain uses TRBV7-2 with TRBJ1-5, with D perhaps TRBD1 (5 bases). CDR1 is SGHTA, CDR2 FQGNSA, per germline. This CDR3 has 15 amino acids. V was cut by 5 bases and J by 4 bases, with 15 bases left in between. This CDR3 is CASSMGLRLNQPQHF. The CDR3 DNA reads TGTGCCAGCAGCATGGGACTCCGCCTGAATCAGCCCCAGCATTTT.

The J gene is TRBJ1-5, the V gene TRBV2; 10 bases agree with TRBD1. Trimming took 4 bases from V and 2 from J; bases not matched to a gene: 5. This CDR3 contains 16 residues. From germline, CDR1 is SNHLY and CDR2 FYNNEI. CDR3 coding DNA: TGTGCCAGCAGTGCGCCAGGGACAGGGGGCAATCAGCCCCAGCATTTT. Protein product: CASSAPGTGGNQPQHF. The entire variable domain, with the rest obtained from reference TRBV2 and TRBJ1-5, is as follows: EPEVTQTPSHQVTQMGQEVILRCVPISNHLYFYWYRQILGQKVEFLVSFYNNEISEKSEIFDDQFSVERPDGSNFTLKIRSTKLEDSAMYFCASSAPGTGGNQPQHFGDGTRLSIL.

The gene calls are TRBV2 and TRBJ2-3; 10 bases align to TRBD2. This CDR3 has 14 amino acids. CDR1 is SNHLY and CDR2 is FYNNEI in the germline V gene. V lost 7 bases, J lost 4 bases, and 5 bases stayed unmatched. For the CDR3, the DNA is TGTGCCAGCACCTGGCTAGCGGGGGCAGATACGCAGTATTTT. Encoded protein: CASTWLAGADTQYF.

CDR3 loop: CASSPRGGSPLHF. DNA for the CDR3: TGTGCCAGCAGCCCACGAGGGGGTTCACCCCTCCACTTT. V gene TRBV3-1 (or the pseudogene TRBV3-2) combines with J gene TRBJ1-6; a possible D gene is TRBD1 (6 bases). Germline V CDR1 and CDR2: LGHDT, YNNKEL (reference sequence). V gave up 4 bases and J gave up 9 bases, with 10 bases separating them. The CDR3 consists of 13 residues.